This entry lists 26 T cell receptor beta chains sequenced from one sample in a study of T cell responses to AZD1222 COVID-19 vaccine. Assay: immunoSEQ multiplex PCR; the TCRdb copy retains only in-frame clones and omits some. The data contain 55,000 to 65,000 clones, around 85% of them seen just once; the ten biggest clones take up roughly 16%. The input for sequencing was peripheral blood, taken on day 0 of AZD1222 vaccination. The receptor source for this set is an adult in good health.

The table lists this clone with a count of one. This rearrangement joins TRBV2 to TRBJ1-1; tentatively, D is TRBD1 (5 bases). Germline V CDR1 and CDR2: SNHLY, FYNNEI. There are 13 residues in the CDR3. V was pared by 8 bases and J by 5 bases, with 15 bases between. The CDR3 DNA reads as TGTGCCAGCTCCCTGACAGAAGGGACTGAAGCTTTCTTT. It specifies CASSLTEGTEAFF.

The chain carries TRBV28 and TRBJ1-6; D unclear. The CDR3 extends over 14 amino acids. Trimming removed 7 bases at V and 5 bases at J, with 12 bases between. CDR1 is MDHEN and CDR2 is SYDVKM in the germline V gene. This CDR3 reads CASNYRQNNSPLHF. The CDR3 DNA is TGTGCCAGCAACTATCGTCAGAATAATTCACCCCTCCACTTT.

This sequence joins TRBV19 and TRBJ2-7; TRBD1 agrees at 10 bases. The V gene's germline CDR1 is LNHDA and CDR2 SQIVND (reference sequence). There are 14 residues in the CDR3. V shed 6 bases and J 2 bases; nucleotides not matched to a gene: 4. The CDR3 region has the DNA TGTGCCAGTAGACCGGGACAGGGGACCTACGAGCAGTACTTC. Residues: CASRPGQGTYEQYF.

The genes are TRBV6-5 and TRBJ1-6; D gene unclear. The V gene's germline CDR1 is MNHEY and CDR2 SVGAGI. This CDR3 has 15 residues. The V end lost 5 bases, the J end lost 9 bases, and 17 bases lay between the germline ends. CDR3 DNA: TGTGCCAGCAGTCTTCAGGACGCCTTAGGTTCACCCCTCCACTTT. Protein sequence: CASSLQDALGSPLHF.

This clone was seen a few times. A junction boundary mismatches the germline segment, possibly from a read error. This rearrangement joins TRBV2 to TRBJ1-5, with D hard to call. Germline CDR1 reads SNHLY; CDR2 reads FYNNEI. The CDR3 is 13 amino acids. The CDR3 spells CASSPGRKQPQHF. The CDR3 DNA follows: TGTGCCAGCAGTCCGGGCCGCAAACAGCCCCAGCATTTT.

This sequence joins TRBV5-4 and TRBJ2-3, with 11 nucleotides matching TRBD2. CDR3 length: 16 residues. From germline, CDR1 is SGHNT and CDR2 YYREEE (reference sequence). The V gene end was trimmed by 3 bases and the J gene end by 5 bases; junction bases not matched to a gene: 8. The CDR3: CASSSGSGGAQDTQYF. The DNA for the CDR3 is TGTGCCAGCAGCTCTGGTAGCGGGGGGGCACAAGATACGCAGTATTTT.

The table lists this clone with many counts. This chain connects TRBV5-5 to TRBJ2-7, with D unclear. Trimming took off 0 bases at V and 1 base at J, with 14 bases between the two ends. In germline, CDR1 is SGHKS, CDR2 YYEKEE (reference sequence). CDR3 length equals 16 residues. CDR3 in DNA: TGTGCCAGCAGCTTGGCCCTGGGCGGTGCTTCCTACGAGCAGTACTTC. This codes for CASSLALGGASYEQYF.

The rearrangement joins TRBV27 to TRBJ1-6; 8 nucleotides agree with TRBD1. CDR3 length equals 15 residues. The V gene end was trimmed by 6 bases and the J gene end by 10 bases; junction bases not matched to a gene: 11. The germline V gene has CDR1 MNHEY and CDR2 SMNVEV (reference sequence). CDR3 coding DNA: TGTGCCAGCAGACCGCGACAGGGGCTGGTATCACCCCTCCACTTT. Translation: CASRPRQGLVSPLHF.

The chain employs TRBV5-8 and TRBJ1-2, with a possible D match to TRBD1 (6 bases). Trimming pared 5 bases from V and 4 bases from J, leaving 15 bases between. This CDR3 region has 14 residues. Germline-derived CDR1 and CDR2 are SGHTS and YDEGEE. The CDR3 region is CASSPGVVSYGYTF. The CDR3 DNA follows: TGTGCCAGCAGTCCAGGGGTGGTGTCCTATGGCTACACCTTC.

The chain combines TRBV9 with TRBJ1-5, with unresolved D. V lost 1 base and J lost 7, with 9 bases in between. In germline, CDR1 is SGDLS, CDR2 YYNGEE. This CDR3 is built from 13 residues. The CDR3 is CASSVSGNQPQHF. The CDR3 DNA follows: TGTGCCAGCAGCGTATCCGGGAACCAGCCCCAGCATTTT.

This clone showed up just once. DNA of the CDR3: TGCAGCGTTGAAATAGGACTAGCGGGGGATGGTACGCAGTATTTT. This codes for CSVEIGLAGDGTQYF. The rearrangement joins TRBV29-1 to TRBJ2-3; 13 nucleotides align to TRBD2. V shed 2 bases, J shed 8 bases, and the junction held 7 bases outside the gene matches. This CDR3 is 15 amino acids long. Germline V CDR1 and CDR2: SQVTM, ANQGSEA.

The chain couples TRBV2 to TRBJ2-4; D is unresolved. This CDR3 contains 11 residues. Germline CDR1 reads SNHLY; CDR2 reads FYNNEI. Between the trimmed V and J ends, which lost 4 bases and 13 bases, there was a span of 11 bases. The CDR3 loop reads CASSVQAIQYF. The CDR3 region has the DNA TGTGCCAGCAGTGTCCAAGCCATACAGTACTTC.

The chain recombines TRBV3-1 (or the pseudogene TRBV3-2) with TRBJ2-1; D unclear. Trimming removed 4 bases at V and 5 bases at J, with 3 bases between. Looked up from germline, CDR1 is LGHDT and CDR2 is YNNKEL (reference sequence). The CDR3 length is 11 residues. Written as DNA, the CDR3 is TGTGCCAGCAGCCTCGACAATGAGCAGTTCTTC. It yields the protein CASSLDNEQFF.

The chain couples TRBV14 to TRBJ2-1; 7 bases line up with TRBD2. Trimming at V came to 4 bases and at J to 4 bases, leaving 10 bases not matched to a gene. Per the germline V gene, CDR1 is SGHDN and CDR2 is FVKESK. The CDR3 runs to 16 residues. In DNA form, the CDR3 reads TGTGCCAGCAGCCCGCAGGATAGCGGGCTTTACAATGAGCAGTTCTTC. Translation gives CASSPQDSGLYNEQFF.

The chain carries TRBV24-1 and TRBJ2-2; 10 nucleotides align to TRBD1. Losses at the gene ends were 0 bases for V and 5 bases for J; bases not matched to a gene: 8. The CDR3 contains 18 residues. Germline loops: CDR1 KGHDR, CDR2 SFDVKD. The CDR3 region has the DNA TGTGCCACCAGTGATTTGAGGGTCGGACAGGGGGGGACCGGGGAGCTGTTTTTT. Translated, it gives CATSDLRVGQGGTGELFF.

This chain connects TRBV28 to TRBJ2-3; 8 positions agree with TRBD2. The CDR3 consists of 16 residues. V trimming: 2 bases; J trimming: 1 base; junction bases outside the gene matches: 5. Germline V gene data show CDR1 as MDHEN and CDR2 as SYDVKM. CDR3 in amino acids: CASSLRATSGTDTQYF. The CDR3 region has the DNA TGTGCCAGCAGTTTACGGGCGACTAGCGGCACAGATACGCAGTATTTT.

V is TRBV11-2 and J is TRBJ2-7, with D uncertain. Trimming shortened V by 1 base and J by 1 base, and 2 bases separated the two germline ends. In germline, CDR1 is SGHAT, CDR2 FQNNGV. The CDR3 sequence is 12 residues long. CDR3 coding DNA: TGTGCCAGCAGCTTAGGTTCCTACGAGCAGTACTTC. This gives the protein CASSLGSYEQYF.

In DNA form, the CDR3 reads TGTGCCAGCAGTTACCCACTAGCGGGGGTATTCGAGCAGTACTTC. Amino acids: CASSYPLAGVFEQYF. The V gene is TRBV6-5, the J gene TRBJ2-7; 11 bases align to TRBD2. The germline V gene encodes CDR1 MNHEY and CDR2 SVGAGI. This CDR3 is built from 15 residues. V lost 2 bases and J lost 6; bases outside the gene matches: 6.

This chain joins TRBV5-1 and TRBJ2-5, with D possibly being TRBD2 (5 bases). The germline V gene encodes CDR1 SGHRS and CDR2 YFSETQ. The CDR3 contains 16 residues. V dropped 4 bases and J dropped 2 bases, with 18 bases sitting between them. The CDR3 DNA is TGCGCCAGCAGCGCCAACTCCCCGGGGTTTCAAGAGACCCAGTACTTC. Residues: CASSANSPGFQETQYF.

This CDR3 is CSASLGGSAGELFF. CDR3 nucleotide sequence: TGCAGTGCTAGTTTGGGCGGGTCGGCCGGGGAGCTGTTTTTT. The rearrangement links TRBV20-1 to TRBJ2-2, with a possible D match to TRBD2 (5 bases). CDR3 length equals 14 residues. Trimming removed 3 bases from V and 6 bases from J, with 14 bases in between. Germline V gene lookup returns CDR1 DFQATT and CDR2 SNEGSKA (reference sequence).

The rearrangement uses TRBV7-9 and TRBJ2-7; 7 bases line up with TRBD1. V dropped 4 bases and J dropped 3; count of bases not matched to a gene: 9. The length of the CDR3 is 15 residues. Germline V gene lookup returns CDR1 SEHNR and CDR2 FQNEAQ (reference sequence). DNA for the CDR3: TGTGCCAGCAGCTCAGAGACAGGGACGGGCTACGAGCAGTACTTC. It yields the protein CASSSETGTGYEQYF.

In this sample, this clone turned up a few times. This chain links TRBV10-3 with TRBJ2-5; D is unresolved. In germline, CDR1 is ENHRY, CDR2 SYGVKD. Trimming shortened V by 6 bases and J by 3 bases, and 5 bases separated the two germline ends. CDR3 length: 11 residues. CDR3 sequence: CAISVKETQYF. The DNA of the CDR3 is TGTGCCATCAGCGTAAAAGAGACCCAGTACTTC.

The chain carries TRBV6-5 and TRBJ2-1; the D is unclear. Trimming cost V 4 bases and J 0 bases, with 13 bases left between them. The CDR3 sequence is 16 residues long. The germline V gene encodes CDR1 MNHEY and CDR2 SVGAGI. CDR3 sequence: CASSLRDVSSYNEQFF. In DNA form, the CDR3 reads TGTGCCAGCAGTTTAAGAGACGTCAGCTCCTACAATGAGCAGTTCTTC.

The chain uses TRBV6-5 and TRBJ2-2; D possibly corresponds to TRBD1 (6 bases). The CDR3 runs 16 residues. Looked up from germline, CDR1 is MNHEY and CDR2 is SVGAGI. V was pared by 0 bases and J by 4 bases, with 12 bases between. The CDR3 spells CASSYSDRSGTGELFF. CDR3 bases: TGTGCCAGCAGTTACTCAGACAGGTCGGGCACCGGGGAGCTGTTTTTT.

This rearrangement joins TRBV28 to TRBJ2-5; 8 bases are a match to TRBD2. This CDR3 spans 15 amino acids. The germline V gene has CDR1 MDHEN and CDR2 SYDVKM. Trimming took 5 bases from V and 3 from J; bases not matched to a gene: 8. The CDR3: CASSPPGLGEETQYF. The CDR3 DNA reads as TGTGCCAGCAGTCCCCCGGGACTAGGTGAAGAGACCCAGTACTTC.

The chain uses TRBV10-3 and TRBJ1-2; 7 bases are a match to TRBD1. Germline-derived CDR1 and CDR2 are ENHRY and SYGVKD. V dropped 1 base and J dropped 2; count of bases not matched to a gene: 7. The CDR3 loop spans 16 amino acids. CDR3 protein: CAISELGQKSNYGYTF. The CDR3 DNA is TGTGCCATCAGTGAGTTGGGACAGAAATCCAACTATGGCTACACCTTC.